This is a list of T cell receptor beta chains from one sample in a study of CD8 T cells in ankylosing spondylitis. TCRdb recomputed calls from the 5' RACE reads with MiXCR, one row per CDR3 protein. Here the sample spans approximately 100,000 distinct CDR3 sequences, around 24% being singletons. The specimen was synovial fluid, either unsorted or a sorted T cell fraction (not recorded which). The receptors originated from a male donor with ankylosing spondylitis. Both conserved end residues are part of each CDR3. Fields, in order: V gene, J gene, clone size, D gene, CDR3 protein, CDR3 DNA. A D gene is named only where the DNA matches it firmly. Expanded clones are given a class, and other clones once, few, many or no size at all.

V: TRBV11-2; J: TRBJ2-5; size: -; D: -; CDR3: CASSHGSQETQYF; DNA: TGTGCCAGCAGCCACGGGTCTCAAGAGACCCAGTACTTC
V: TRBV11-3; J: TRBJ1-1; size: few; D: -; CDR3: CASSFGAVNTEAFF; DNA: TGTGCCAGCAGCTTTGGGGCAGTCAACACTGAAGCTTTCTTT
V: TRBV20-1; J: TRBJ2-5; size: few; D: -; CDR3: CSAPYGGPETQYF; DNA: TGCAGTGCTCCGTATGGGGGTCCAGAGACCCAGTACTTC
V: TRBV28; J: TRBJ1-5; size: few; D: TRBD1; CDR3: CASISQGAGQFQHF; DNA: TGTGCCAGCATTTCCCAGGGGGCGGGTCAGTTCCAGCATTTT
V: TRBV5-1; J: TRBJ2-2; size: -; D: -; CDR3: CASRKETGELFF; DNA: TGCGCCAGCCGAAAAGAAACCGGGGAGCTGTTTTTT
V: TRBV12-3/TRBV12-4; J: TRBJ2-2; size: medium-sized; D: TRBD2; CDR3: CASSPLAGGTGELFF; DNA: TGTGCCAGCAGTCCCTTAGCGGGAGGAACCGGGGAGCTGTTTTTT
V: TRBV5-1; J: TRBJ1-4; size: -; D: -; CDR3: CASSLEQAMNEKLFF; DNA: TGCGCCAGCAGCTTGGAACAGGCCATGAATGAAAAACTGTTTTTT
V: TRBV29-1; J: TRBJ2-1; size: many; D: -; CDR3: CSVEGGALYNEQFF; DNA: TGCAGCGTTGAAGGGGGAGCCCTCTACAATGAGCAGTTCTTC
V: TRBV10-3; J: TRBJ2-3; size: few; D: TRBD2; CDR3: CAISGGTSGYTDTQYF; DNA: TGTGCCATCAGTGGGGGGACTAGCGGGTACACAGATACGCAGTATTTT
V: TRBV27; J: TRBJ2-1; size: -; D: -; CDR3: CASSGLVHYNEQFF; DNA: TGTGCCAGCAGCGGACTCGTGCACTACAATGAGCAGTTCTTC
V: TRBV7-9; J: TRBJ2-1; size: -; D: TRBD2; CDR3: CASSPPGSGSIHEQFF; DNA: TGTGCCAGCAGCCCACCGGGTAGCGGGAGTATCCATGAGCAGTTCTTC
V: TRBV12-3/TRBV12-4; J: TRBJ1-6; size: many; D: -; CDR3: CASSPGTYNSPLHF; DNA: TGTGCCAGCAGTCCCGGGACTTATAATTCACCCCTCCACTTT
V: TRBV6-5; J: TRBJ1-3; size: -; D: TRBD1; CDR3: CASSYSGQGGSGNTIYF; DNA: TGTGCCAGCAGTTACTCGGGTCAGGGGGGCTCTGGAAACACCATATATTTT
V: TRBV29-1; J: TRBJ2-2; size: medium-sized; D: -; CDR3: CSVGRNTGELFF; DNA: TGCAGCGTTGGAAGGAACACCGGGGAGCTGTTTTTT
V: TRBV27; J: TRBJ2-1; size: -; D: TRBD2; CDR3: CASIPWASGSNEQFF; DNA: TGTGCCAGCATTCCATGGGCTAGCGGGAGCAATGAGCAGTTCTTC
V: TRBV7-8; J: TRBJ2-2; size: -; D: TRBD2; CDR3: CASSLGSGRAGNGELFF; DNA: TGTGCCAGCAGCTTAGGAAGCGGGAGGGCCGGGAACGGGGAGCTGTTTTTT
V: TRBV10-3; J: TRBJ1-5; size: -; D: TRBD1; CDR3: CAISDHGVGTGDQPQHF; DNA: TGTGCCATCAGTGATCACGGGGTGGGGACAGGGGATCAGCCCCAGCATTTT
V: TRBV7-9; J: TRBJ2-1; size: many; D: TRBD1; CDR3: CASSYPGQGHNEQFF; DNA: TGTGCCAGCAGCTATCCGGGACAGGGACACAATGAGCAGTTCTTC
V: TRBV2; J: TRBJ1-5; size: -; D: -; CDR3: CASSPSRESGPQHF; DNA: TGTGCCAGCAGTCCATCGCGGGAGTCGGGGCCCCAGCATTTT
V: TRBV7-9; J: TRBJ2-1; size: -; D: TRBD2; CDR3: CASSLGLAGDGEQFF; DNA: TGTGCCAGCAGCTTGGGACTAGCGGGAGACGGTGAGCAGTTCTTC
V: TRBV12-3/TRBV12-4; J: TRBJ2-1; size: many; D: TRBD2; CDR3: CASSLRTSGNNEQFF; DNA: TGTGCCAGCAGTTTAAGAACTAGCGGCAACAATGAGCAGTTCTTC
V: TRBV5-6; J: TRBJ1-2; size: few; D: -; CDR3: CASSSNAVDYGYTF; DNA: TGTGCCAGCAGCTCCAACGCCGTGGACTATGGCTACACCTTC
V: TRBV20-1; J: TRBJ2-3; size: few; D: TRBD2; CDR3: CSARDPAGRGTDTQYF; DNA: TGCAGTGCTAGAGATCCGGCGGGGAGGGGCACAGATACGCAGTATTTT
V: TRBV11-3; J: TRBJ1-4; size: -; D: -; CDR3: CASSFETEEGQKLFF; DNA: TGTGCCAGCAGCTTCGAGACAGAGGAAGGCCAAAAACTGTTTTTT
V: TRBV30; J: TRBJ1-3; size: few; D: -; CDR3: CAGRFRDITDSGNTIYF; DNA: TGTGCCGGGAGATTCCGGGACATTACTGACTCTGGAAACACCATATATTTT
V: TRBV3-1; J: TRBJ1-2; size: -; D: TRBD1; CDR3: CASSQGFRTGDYGYTF; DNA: TGTGCCAGCAGCCAAGGATTTCGGACAGGGGATTATGGCTACACCTTC
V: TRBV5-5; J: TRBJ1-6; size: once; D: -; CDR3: CASSRTESSYNSPLHF; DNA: TGTGCCAGCAGCCGGACAGAGAGCTCCTATAATTCACCCCTCCACTTT
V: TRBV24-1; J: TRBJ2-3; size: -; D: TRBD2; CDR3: CATSDRGGTDTQYF; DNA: TGTGCCACCAGTGATCGGGGGGGTACAGATACGCAGTATTTT
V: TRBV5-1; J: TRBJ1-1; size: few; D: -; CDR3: CASSLRRGGGTEAFF; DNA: TGCGCCAGCAGCTTACGGCGAGGAGGGGGCACTGAAGCTTTCTTT
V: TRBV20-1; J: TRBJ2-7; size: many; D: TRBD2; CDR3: CSAGGGSYEQYF; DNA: TGCAGTGCTGGCGGGGGAAGCTACGAGCAGTACTTC
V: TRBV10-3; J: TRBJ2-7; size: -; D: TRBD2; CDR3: CATGLAGEPAYEQYF; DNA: TGTGCCACGGGACTAGCGGGAGAGCCCGCCTACGAGCAGTACTTC
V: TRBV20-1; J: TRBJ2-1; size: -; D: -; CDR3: CSASNPRTSRNEQFF; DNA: TGCAGTGCTAGTAACCCTAGGACGTCGCGGAATGAGCAGTTCTTC
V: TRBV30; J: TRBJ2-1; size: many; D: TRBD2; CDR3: CASLAGVVSNEQFF; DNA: TGTGCCAGTCTAGCGGGAGTGGTGTCCAATGAGCAGTTCTTC
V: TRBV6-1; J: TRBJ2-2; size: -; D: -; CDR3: CASSEAGYTGELFF; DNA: TGTGCCAGCAGTGAAGCGGGGTACACCGGGGAGCTGTTTTTT
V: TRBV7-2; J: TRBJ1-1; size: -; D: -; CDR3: CASSLQGITEAFF; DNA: TGTGCCAGCAGCCTGCAGGGGATCACTGAAGCTTTCTTT
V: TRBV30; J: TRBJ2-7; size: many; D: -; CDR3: CAWDYRGSEQYF; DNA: TGTGCCTGGGACTACCGGGGATCCGAGCAGTACTTC
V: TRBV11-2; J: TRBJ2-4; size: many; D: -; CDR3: CASSLLSSGAKNIQYF; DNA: TGTGCCAGCAGCTTATTGTCCTCGGGAGCCAAAAACATTCAGTACTTC
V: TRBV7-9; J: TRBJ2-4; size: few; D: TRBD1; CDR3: CASSRRDSKNIQYF; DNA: TGTGCCAGCAGCCGCCGGGACAGCAAAAACATTCAGTACTTC
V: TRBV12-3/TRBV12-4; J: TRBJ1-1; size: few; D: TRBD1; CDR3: CASSLGTVWF; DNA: TGTGCCAGCAGTTTGGGGACAGTTTGGTTT
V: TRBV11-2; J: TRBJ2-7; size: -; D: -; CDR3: CASSLDLARDEQYF; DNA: TGTGCCAGCAGCTTAGATCTAGCGAGGGACGAGCAGTACTTC
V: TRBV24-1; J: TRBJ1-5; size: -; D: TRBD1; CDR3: CATSGQGVNQPQHF; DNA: TGTGCCACCAGTGGGCAGGGGGTAAATCAGCCCCAGCATTTT
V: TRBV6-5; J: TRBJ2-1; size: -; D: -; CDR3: CASSYSRLYNEQFF; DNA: TGTGCCAGCAGTTACTCGCGGTTATACAATGAGCAGTTCTTC
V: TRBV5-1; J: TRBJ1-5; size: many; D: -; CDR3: CASSLAGQFNQPQHF; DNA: TGCGCCAGCAGCTTGGCCGGACAGTTTAATCAGCCCCAGCATTTT
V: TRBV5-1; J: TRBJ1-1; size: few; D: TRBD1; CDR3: CASSLKQGVNTEAFF; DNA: TGCGCCAGCAGCTTGAAACAGGGGGTGAACACTGAAGCTTTCTTT
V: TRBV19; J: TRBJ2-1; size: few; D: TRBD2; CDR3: CASSELAGHSYNEQFF; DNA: TGTGCCAGTAGTGAACTAGCGGGACACTCCTACAATGAGCAGTTCTTC
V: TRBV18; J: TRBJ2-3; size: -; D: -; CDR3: CASSTTRGSFTDTQYF; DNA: TGTGCCAGCTCAACGACTCGGGGCTCCTTCACAGATACGCAGTATTTT
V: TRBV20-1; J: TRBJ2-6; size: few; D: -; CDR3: CSARGIDGSSGANVLTF; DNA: TGCAGTGCTAGAGGGATAGACGGTAGCTCTGGGGCCAACGTCCTGACTTTC
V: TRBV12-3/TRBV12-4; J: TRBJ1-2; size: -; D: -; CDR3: CASSSPGLYGYTF; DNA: TGTGCCAGCAGTAGTCCAGGCCTCTATGGCTACACCTTC
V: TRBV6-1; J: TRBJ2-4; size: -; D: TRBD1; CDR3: CASSWTGNIQYF; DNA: TGTGCCAGCAGCTGGACAGGGAACATTCAGTACTTC
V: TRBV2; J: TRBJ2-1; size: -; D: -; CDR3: CASSVKGEQFF; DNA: TGTGCCAGCAGTGTTAAGGGTGAGCAGTTCTTC